This TCR beta chain was profiled in a study of blood T cell repertoires in COVID-19. Study in general: Nucleic acid was either cDNA or gDNA, and it came from T cells, B-cell-depleted T cells, or PBMCs.

Germline V gives CDR1 SGHVS, CDR2 FQNEAQ. Trimming took 4 bases from V and 5 from J; bases not matched to a gene: 5. There are 14 residues in the CDR3. As originally analysed: Quantification of nucleated cells was approximated via reference gene primer amplification. Sequenced by immunoSEQ multiplex PCR; TCRdb stores in-frame clones only, minus some. The V and J calls and clone size were taken over from that table, and D and trimming were inferred from the DNA. The sample shows under 250,000 clones, 82% of them seen only once. V gene TRBV7-8 combines with J gene TRBJ1-5; 7 bases agree with TRBD1. The source material was peripheral blood. The source is a woman of 80 years or more with acute or convalescent COVID-19. DNA for the CDR3: TGTGCCAGCAGCTCCGACAGGGTCGATCAGCCCCAGCATTTT. Translating gives CASSSDRVDQPQHF.